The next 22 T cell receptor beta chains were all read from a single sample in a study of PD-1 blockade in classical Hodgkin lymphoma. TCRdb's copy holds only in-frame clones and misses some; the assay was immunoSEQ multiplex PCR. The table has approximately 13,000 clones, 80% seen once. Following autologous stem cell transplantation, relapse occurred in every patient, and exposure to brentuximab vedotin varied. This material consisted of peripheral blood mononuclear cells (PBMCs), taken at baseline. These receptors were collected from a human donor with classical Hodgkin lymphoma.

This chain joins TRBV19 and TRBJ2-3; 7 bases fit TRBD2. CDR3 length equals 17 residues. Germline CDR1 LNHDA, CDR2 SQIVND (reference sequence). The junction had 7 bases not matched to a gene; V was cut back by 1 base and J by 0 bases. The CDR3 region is CASSIVGGGVSTDTQYF. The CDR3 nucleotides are TGTGCCAGTAGTATAGTAGGTGGGGGGGTGAGCACAGATACGCAGTATTTT.

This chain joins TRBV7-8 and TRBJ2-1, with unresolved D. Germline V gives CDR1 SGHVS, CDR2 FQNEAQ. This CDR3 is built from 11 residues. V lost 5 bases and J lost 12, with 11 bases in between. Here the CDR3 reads CASSHTGRQFF. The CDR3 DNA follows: TGTGCCAGCAGCCATACGGGTCGGCAGTTCTTC.

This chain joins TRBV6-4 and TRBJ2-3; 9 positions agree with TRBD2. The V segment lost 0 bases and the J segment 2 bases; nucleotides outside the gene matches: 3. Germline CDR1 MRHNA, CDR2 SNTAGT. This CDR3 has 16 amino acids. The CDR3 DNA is TGTGCCAGCAGTGACTCGGGCGGGGGGGCCACAGATACGCAGTATTTT. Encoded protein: CASSDSGGGATDTQYF.

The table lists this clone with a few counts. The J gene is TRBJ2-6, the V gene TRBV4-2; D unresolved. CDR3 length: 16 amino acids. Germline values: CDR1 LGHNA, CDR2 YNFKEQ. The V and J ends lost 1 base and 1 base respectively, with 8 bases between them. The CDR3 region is CASSQVAGSGANVLTF. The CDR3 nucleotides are TGTGCCAGCAGCCAAGTAGCTGGGTCTGGGGCCAACGTCCTGACTTTC.

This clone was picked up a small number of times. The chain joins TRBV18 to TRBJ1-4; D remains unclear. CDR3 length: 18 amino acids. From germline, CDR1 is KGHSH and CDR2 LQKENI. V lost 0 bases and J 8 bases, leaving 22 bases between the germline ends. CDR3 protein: CASSPPGIGGGEGEKLFF. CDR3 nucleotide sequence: TGTGCCAGCTCACCACCGGGGATCGGTGGTGGCGAAGGGGAAAAACTGTTTTTT.

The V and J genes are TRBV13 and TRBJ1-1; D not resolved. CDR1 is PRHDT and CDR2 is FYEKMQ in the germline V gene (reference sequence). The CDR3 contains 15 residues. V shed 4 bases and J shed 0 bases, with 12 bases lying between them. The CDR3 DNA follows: TGTGCCAGCAGCTCCCAAATCCGTATGAACACTGAAGCTTTCTTT. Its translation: CASSSQIRMNTEAFF.

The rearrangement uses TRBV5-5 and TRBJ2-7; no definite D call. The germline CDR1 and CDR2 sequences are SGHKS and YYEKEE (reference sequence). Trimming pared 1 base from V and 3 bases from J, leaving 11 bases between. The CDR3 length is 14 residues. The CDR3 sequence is CASSLSELLYEQYV. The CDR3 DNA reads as TGTGCCAGCAGCTTGTCCGAGCTCCTCTACGAGCAGTACGTC.

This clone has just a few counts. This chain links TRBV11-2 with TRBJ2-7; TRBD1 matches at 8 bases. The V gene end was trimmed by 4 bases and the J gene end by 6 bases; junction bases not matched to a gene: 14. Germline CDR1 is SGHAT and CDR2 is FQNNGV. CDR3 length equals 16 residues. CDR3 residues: CASSSNQGAGWVEQYF. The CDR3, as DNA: TGTGCCAGCAGCTCAAACCAGGGGGCAGGGTGGGTCGAGCAGTACTTC.

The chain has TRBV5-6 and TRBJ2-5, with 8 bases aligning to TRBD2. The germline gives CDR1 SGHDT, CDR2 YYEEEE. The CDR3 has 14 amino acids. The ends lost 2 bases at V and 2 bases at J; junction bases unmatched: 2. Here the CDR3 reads CASSLAGEQETQYF. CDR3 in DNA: TGTGCCAGCAGCTTAGCGGGAGAGCAAGAGACCCAGTACTTC.

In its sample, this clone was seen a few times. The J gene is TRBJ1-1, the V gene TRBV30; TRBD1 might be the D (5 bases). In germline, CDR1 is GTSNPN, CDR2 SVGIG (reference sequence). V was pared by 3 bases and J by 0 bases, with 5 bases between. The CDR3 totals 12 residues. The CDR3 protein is CAWRGLNTEAFF. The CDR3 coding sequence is TGTGCCTGGAGGGGACTGAACACTGAAGCTTTCTTT. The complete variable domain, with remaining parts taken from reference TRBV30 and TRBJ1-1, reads SQTIHQWPATLVQPVGSPLSLECTVEGTSNPNLYWYRQAAGRGLQLLFYSVGIGQISSEVPQNLSASRPQDRQFILSSKKLLLSDSGFYLCAWRGLNTEAFFGQGTRLTVV.

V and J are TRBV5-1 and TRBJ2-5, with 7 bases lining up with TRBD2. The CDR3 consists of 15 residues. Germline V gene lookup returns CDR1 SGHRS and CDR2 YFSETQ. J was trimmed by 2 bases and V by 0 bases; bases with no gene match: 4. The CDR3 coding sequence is TGCGCCAGCAGCTTGGTGGCTAGCGGACAAGAGACCCAGTACTTC. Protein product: CASSLVASGQETQYF.

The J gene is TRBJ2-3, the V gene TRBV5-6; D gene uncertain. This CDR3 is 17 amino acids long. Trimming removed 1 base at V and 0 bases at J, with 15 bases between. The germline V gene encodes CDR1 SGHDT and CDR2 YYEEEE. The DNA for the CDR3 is TGTGCCAGCAGCTTGTTAGGGCTATCCACTAGCACAGATACGCAGTATTTT. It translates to CASSLLGLSTSTDTQYF.

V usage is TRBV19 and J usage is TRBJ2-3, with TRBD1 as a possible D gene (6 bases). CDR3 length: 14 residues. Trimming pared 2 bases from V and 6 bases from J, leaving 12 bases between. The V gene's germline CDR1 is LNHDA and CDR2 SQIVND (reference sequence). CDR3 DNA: TGTGCCAGTAGTATAATAGCAGGGGAGGATACGCAGTATTTT. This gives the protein CASSIIAGEDTQYF.

This chain's CDR3 is CAWSVPGAGNQPQHF. The CDR3 region has the DNA TGTGCCTGGAGTGTACCAGGGGCAGGGAATCAGCCCCAGCATTTT. The gene calls are TRBV30 and TRBJ1-5; possibly TRBD1 for D (6 bases). With 0 bases removed from V and 4 bases from J, the gap between germline ends came to 13 bases. Germline V gene lookup returns CDR1 GTSNPN and CDR2 SVGIG (reference sequence). This CDR3 spans 15 amino acids. The full variable domain, completed using reference TRBV30 and TRBJ1-5, is SQTIHQWPATLVQPVGSPLSLECTVEGTSNPNLYWYRQAAGRGLQLLFYSVGIGQISSEVPQNLSASRPQDRQFILSSKKLLLSDSGFYLCAWSVPGAGNQPQHFGDGTRLSIL.

The CDR3: CASSLGGQNTEAFF. The CDR3 bases are TGTGCCAGCAGCTTGGGAGGCCAGAACACTGAAGCTTTCTTT. This sequence joins TRBV5-4 and TRBJ1-1; the D is unclear. Between the trimmed V and J ends, which lost 0 bases and 1 base, there was a span of 7 bases. There are 14 residues in the CDR3. CDR1 is SGHNT, CDR2 YYREEE, per germline (reference sequence). The variable domain in full, with the rest retrieved from reference TRBV5-4 and TRBJ1-1, is ETGVTQSPTHLIKTRGQQVTLRCSSQSGHNTVSWYQQALGQGPQFIFQYYREEENGRGNFPPRFSGLQFPNYSSELNVNALELDDSALYLCASSLGGQNTEAFFGQGTRLTVV.

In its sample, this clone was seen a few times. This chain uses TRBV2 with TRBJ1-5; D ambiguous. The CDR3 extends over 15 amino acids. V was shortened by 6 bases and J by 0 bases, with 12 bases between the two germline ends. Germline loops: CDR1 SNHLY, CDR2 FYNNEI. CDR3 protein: CASRWERHSNQPQHF. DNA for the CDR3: TGTGCCAGCAGGTGGGAACGGCATAGCAATCAGCCCCAGCATTTT.

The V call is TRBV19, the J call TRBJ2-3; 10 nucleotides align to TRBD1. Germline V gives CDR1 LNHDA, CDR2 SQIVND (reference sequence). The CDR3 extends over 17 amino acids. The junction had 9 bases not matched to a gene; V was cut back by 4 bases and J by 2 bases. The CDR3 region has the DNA TGTGCCAGTAGTACCCCGGGACAGGGGACCAACACAGATACGCAGTATTTT. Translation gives CASSTPGQGTNTDTQYF.

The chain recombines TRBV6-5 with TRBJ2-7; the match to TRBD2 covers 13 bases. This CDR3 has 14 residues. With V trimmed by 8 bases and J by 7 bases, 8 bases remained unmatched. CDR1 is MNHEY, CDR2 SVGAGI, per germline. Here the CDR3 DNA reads TGTGCCAGCCGGACTAGCGGGGGAACGACGGAGCAGTACGTC. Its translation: CASRTSGGTTEQYV.

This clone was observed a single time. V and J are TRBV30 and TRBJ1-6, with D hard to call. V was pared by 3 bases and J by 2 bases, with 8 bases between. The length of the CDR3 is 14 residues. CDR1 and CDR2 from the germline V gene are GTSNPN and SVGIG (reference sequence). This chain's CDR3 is CAWRVIAYNSPLHF. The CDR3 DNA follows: TGTGCCTGGAGGGTAATCGCCTATAATTCACCCCTCCACTTT.

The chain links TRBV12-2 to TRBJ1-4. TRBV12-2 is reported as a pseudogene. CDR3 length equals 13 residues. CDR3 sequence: CASRLGDNGKLFF. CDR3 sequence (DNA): TGTGCAAGTCGCTTAGGCGATAACGGAAAACTGTTTTTT.

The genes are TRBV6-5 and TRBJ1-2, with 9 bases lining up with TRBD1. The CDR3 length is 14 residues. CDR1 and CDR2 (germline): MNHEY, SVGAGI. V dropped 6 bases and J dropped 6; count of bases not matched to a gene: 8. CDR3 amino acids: CASRLQGAGHGYTF. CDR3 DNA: TGTGCCAGCAGGCTACAGGGGGCCGGACATGGCTACACCTTC.

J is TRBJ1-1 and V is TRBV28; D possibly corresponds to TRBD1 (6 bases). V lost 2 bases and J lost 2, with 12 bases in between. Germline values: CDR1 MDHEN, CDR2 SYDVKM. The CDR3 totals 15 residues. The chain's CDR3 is CASSLRGVGNTEAFF. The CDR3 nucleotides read TGTGCCAGCAGTTTAAGGGGGGTAGGAAACACTGAAGCTTTCTTT.